By sample share, the clone carrying this TCR beta chain is medium-sized (0.01 to 0.1%). The data stem from a study of early T cells in non-severe SARS-CoV-2 infection. Study summary: From unsorted whole blood, bulk RNA was sequenced, and the chains remained unpaired.

Looked up from germline, CDR1 is MNHEY and CDR2 is SMNVEV (reference sequence). V dropped 6 bases and J dropped 4 bases, with 13 bases sitting between them. This CDR3 spans 14 amino acids. Unique molecular identifiers were attached to individual cDNA molecules. TCRdb passed the 5' RACE reads through MiXCR, listing each CDR3 protein once. This sample carries 30,000 or so distinct CDR3 sequences, under 5% of them seen once, and the ten largest clones take more than 6.5%. Material: whole blood. This chain links TRBV27 with TRBJ1-5; D remains ambiguous. The receptor was isolated from an adult who was a healthcare worker with PCR-confirmed SARS-CoV-2 infection or an uninfected control (not recorded which). This chain's CDR3 is CASSRWDGNQPQHF. The CDR3 nucleotides are TGTGCCAGCAGCCGCTGGGATGGTAATCAGCCCCAGCATTTT.